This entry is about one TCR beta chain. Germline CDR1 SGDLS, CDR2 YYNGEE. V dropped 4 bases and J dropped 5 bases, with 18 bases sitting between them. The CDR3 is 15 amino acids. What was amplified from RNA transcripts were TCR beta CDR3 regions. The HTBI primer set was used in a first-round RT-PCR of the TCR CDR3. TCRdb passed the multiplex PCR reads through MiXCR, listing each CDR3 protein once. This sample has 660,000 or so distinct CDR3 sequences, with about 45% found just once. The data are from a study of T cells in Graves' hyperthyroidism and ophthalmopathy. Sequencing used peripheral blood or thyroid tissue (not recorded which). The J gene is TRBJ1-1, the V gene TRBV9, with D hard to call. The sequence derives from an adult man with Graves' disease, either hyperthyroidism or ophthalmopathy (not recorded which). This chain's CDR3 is CASSLRTSEGTEAFF. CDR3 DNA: TGTGCCAGCAGCTTGCGGACCTCAGAAGGAACTGAAGCTTTCTTT.